One TCR beta chain is described in this entry. This sample is part of a study of blood T cell repertoires in COVID-19. Study-wide context: Whether acute or convalescent, the COVID-19 samples came from the United States, Italy and Spain. T cells, B-cell-depleted T cells, or PBMCs supplied cDNA or gDNA.

Enrollment of patients from Seattle took place during active infection, with longitudinal follow-up. The germline V gene encodes CDR1 LNHDA and CDR2 SQIVND (reference sequence). The CDR3 is made up of 13 amino acids. Between the trimmed V and J ends, which lost 6 bases and 4 bases, there was a span of 10 bases. Under the authors' procedure: Amplification with reference gene primers provided the estimates of nucleated cell counts. Generated by immunoSEQ multiplex PCR, the TCRdb table keeps only in-frame clones and is missing some. The V and J calls and the clone size are those of that table, but D and trimming were determined from the DNA. The table has roughly 220,000 clones, around 83% seen once; the top ten hold 10%.

This TCR was sampled from a woman in her fifties or sixties with COVID-19, enrolled during active disease. The V and J genes are TRBV19 and TRBJ2-1, with TRBD1 as a possible D gene (5 bases). The source material was peripheral blood. CDR3 region: CASSPTAYNEQFF. In DNA form, the CDR3 reads TGTGCCAGTAGCCCGACAGCTTACAATGAGCAGTTCTTC.